A selection of T cell receptor beta chains follows, all from one sample in a study of radiotherapy plus CTLA-4 blockade in lung cancer. Measured with immunoSEQ multiplex PCR; TCRdb has only the in-frame clones, and not every one. The sample has roughly 90,000 clones, around 84% seen once. This material consisted of peripheral blood, taken from a patient treated with radiotherapy plus ipilimumab. The receptor set was obtained from a human donor with non-small cell lung cancer that progressed on radiotherapy plus ipilimumab. CDR3s include the opening cysteine and the closing phenylalanine or tryptophan. The D gene is left open where the match is weak. Not all rows give a size; the values are once, few, many and, for expanded clones, a class.

J gene: TRBJ1-3; D gene: NA; V gene: TRBV5-6; clone size: NA; CDR3 DNA: TGTGCCAGCAGTAAAGGACAGATCTCTGGAAACACCATATATTTT; CDR3 protein: CASSKGQISGNTIYF
J gene: TRBJ2-5; D gene: NA; V gene: TRBV18; clone size: NA; CDR3 DNA: TGTGCCAGCTCACCACGATCAGGGTTTTGGGAAGAGACCCAGTACTTC; CDR3 protein: CASSPRSGFWEETQYF
J gene: TRBJ1-3; D gene: NA; V gene: TRBV30; clone size: NA; CDR3 DNA: TGTGCCTGGAGTGTAAGCGCGTGGAGCTCTGGAAACACCATATATTTT; CDR3 protein: CAWSVSAWSSGNTIYF
J gene: TRBJ2-3; D gene: TRBD2; V gene: TRBV7-8; clone size: NA; CDR3 DNA: TGTGCCAGCAGCTTCTGGGGGACTAGCGGGAGTATCGGCACAGATACGCAGTATTTT; CDR3 protein: CASSFWGTSGSIGTDTQYF
J gene: TRBJ1-1; D gene: NA; V gene: TRBV4-1; clone size: NA; CDR3 DNA: TGCGCCAGCAGCCAAGAACCGACAGGAGGCACTGAAGCTTTCTTT; CDR3 protein: CASSQEPTGGTEAFF
J gene: TRBJ2-1; D gene: NA; V gene: TRBV2; clone size: NA; CDR3 DNA: TGTGCCAGCAGTGTTTCTAGCGACTACAATGAGCAGTTCTTC; CDR3 protein: CASSVSSDYNEQFF
J gene: TRBJ2-6; D gene: NA; V gene: TRBV19; clone size: NA; CDR3 DNA: TGTGCCAGCCGGGATGGGTCTGGGGCCAACGTCCTGACTTTC; CDR3 protein: CASRDGSGANVLTF
J gene: TRBJ1-2; D gene: NA; V gene: TRBV9; clone size: NA; CDR3 DNA: TGTGCCAGCAGCGTCGGCACTCCGGGACCCTCGGAGGACTATGGCTACACCTTC; CDR3 protein: CASSVGTPGPSEDYGYTF
J gene: TRBJ2-3; D gene: TRBD1; V gene: TRBV28; clone size: once; CDR3 DNA: TGTGCCAGCCCCAGACAGGGGCTGAGCACAGATACGCAGTATTTT; CDR3 protein: CASPRQGLSTDTQYF
J gene: TRBJ2-1; D gene: TRBD2; V gene: TRBV30; clone size: few; CDR3 DNA: TGTGCCTGGACTACAAAGTCCGCGGCGGGAGGGGAATACAATGAGCAGTTCTTC; CDR3 protein: CAWTTKSAAGGEYNEQFF
J gene: TRBJ2-2; D gene: NA; V gene: TRBV5-1; clone size: NA; CDR3 DNA: TGCGCCAGCAGCTTGGCTCAGAGCAGGGATATGACCGGGGAGCTGTTTTTT; CDR3 protein: CASSLAQSRDMTGELFF
J gene: TRBJ2-1; D gene: TRBD2; V gene: TRBV19; clone size: NA; CDR3 DNA: TGTGCCAGTAGTATAAGGACTAGCGGGAGAGATGATGAGCAGTTCTTC; CDR3 protein: CASSIRTSGRDDEQFF
J gene: TRBJ1-4; D gene: NA; V gene: TRBV4-2; clone size: NA; CDR3 DNA: TGTGCCAGCAGCCCCCTAGGGGAAACAGATGAAAAACTGTTTTTT; CDR3 protein: CASSPLGETDEKLFF
J gene: TRBJ1-5; D gene: TRBD1; V gene: TRBV2; clone size: NA; CDR3 DNA: TGTGCCAGCAGTTCCTCCGGGACAGATAATCAGCCCCAGCATTTT; CDR3 protein: CASSSSGTDNQPQHF
J gene: TRBJ2-3; D gene: NA; V gene: TRBV29-1; clone size: NA; CDR3 DNA: TGCAGCGTCCGGGACGGCACAGATACGCAGTATTTT; CDR3 protein: CSVRDGTDTQYF
J gene: TRBJ1-2; D gene: NA; V gene: TRBV6-6; clone size: NA; CDR3 DNA: TGTGCCAGCAGCTGGGACCGATTCCACTATGGCTACACCTTC; CDR3 protein: CASSWDRFHYGYTF
J gene: TRBJ2-2; D gene: NA; V gene: TRBV11-2; clone size: NA; CDR3 DNA: TGTGCCAGCAGCAGGGCAGGGAGCACCGGGGAGCTGTTTTTT; CDR3 protein: CASSRAGSTGELFF
J gene: TRBJ2-5; D gene: TRBD1; V gene: TRBV6-1; clone size: NA; CDR3 DNA: TGTGCCAGCGTACAGGGGACAGGAGGGGTGGAGACCCAGTACTTC; CDR3 protein: CASVQGTGGVETQYF
J gene: TRBJ1-2; D gene: NA; V gene: TRBV6-5; clone size: NA; CDR3 DNA: TGTGCCAGCAGACAAACAGCTAACTATGGCTACACCTTC; CDR3 protein: CASRQTANYGYTF
J gene: TRBJ2-3; D gene: NA; V gene: TRBV11-1; clone size: medium-sized; CDR3 DNA: TGTGCCAGCAGGCTAGCGTTCACCACAGATACGCAGTATTTT; CDR3 protein: CASRLAFTTDTQYF
J gene: TRBJ2-3; D gene: NA; V gene: TRBV5-1; clone size: NA; CDR3 DNA: TGCGCCAGCAGCGGTGACAGTCTACTTTCAGATACGCAGTATTTT; CDR3 protein: CASSGDSLLSDTQYF
J gene: TRBJ2-5; D gene: TRBD2; V gene: TRBV9; clone size: NA; CDR3 DNA: TGTGCCAGCAGCGTAGCGGGTAGCGGGAGTTACGAGACCCAGTACTTC; CDR3 protein: CASSVAGSGSYETQYF
J gene: TRBJ2-3; D gene: NA; V gene: TRBV27; clone size: NA; CDR3 DNA: TGTGCCAGCAGTTTAGACGGCGGGACCACAGATACGCAGTATTTT; CDR3 protein: CASSLDGGTTDTQYF